These T cell receptor beta chains were read from a single sample in a study of control samples from healthy donors and cancer patients. Profiled with immunoSEQ multiplex PCR; TCRdb holds only in-frame clones, not every one. The repertoire has 80,000 or so clones, roughly 91% of them found once; the top ten carry under 20%. The sample taken for sequencing was blood. These receptors originate from a man in his fifties in good health. CDR3s include the opening cysteine and the closing phenylalanine or tryptophan. The D gene is left open where the match is weak. Expanded clones are given a class, and other clones once, few, many or no size at all.

d_gene	j_gene	len	abundance	v_gene	CDR3nt	CDR3aa
TRBD1	TRBJ1-1	14	NA	TRBV19	TGTGCCAGTTCTCAACAGGGGGCGAACACTGAAGCTTTCTTT	CASSQQGANTEAFF
NA	TRBJ2-1	13	once	TRBV7-6	TGTGCCAGCAGCAGTGGACCCAGCAATGAGCAGTTCTTC	CASSSGPSNEQFF
TRBD1	TRBJ2-7	14	NA	TRBV10-3	TGTGCCATCAGTGGGGACAGGGACTCCTACGAGCAGTACTTC	CAISGDRDSYEQYF
NA	TRBJ1-2	11	once	TRBV6-5	TGTGCCAGCAGGCTCTTCTATGGCTACACCTTC	CASRLFYGYTF
TRBD2	TRBJ2-1	13	NA	TRBV29-1	TGCAGCGGACTAGCGGGGGGATACAATGAGCAGTTCTTC	CSGLAGGYNEQFF
NA	TRBJ1-4	17	NA	TRBV21-1	TGTGCCAGCAGCAAAAAGGACAGAGACGCAACTAATGAAAAACTGTTTTTT	CASSKKDRDATNEKLFF
NA	TRBJ2-4	15	NA	TRBV15	TGTGCCACCAGCAACCCCTCTACCGCCAAAAACATTCAGTACTTC	CATSNPSTAKNIQYF
NA	TRBJ1-1	13	once	TRBV5-1	TGCGCCAGCAGCTTGGTTCCAGTCACTGAAGCTTTCTTT	CASSLVPVTEAFF
NA	TRBJ1-1	14	NA	TRBV10-3	TGTGCCATCAGTGGCTCGACAGAGAACACTGAAGCTTTCTTT	CAISGSTENTEAFF
NA	TRBJ1-6	14	few	TRBV7-9	TGTGCCAGCAGCTTAGACGCCATGAATTCACCCCTCCACTTT	CASSLDAMNSPLHF
TRBD2	TRBJ2-3	15	NA	TRBV3-1/TRBV3-2	TGTGCCAGCAGCCAAGAGGGTCCGGGGGGGAATACGCAGTATTTT	CASSQEGPGGNTQYF
TRBD1	TRBJ2-3	16	few	TRBV5-1	TGCGCCAGCAGCTTGGCCGGGACAGGGTTGGAAGATACGCAGTATTTT	CASSLAGTGLEDTQYF
TRBD1	TRBJ2-5	14	NA	TRBV19	TGTGCCAGTGCGGACAGGGGTATTCAAGAGACCCAGTACTTC	CASADRGIQETQYF
TRBD2	TRBJ2-2	18	once	TRBV7-9	TGTGCCAGCACCGGGACTAGCGGGGGAATTACGAACACCGGGGAGCTGTTTTTT	CASTGTSGGITNTGELFF
NA	TRBJ1-2	10	NA	TRBV30	TGTGCCTGGAAAAGTGGAAGCTACACCTTC	CAWKSGSYTF
TRBD1	TRBJ2-1	13	NA	TRBV29-1	TGCAGCGTTGAAGCCGGGACAGGGTATGAGCAGTTCTTC	CSVEAGTGYEQFF
NA	TRBJ1-1	12	NA	TRBV12-3/TRBV12-4	TGTGCCAGCAGCCCTGCGGAAACAAGGGCTTTCTTT	CASSPAETRAFF
TRBD2	TRBJ2-3	14	NA	TRBV10-3	TGTGCCATCAGTTCCGGGACTAGTCGAGATACGCAGTATTTT	CAISSGTSRDTQYF
TRBD2	TRBJ2-7	14	NA	TRBV6-5	TGTGCCAGCAGTTATCGGGAGGGTTCGGGAGAGCAGTACTTC	CASSYREGSGEQYF
NA	TRBJ2-3	14	NA	TRBV5-3	TGTGCCAGAAGCTTGGACAGTTTGGAAAATACGCAGTATTTT	CARSLDSLENTQYF
NA	TRBJ2-2	12	few	TRBV5-1	TGCGCCAGCAAGGGGAACACCGGGGAGCTGTTTTTT	CASKGNTGELFF
NA	TRBJ2-5	15	NA	TRBV24-1	TGTGCCACCAGTGACTCCCGGGACTTCCAAGAGACCCAGTACTTC	CATSDSRDFQETQYF
NA	TRBJ2-2	16	once	TRBV11-2	TGTGCCAGCAGCTTAACCCCGGGACAGAACACCGGGGAGCTGTTTTTT	CASSLTPGQNTGELFF
TRBD1	TRBJ1-2	11	NA	TRBV2	TGTGCCAGCACCTACAGGGGAGGCTACACCTTC	CASTYRGGYTF
TRBD2	TRBJ2-5	16	NA	TRBV7-2	TGTGCCAGCAGCTATGGACTAGCGGGGGGGAAAGAGACCCAGTACTTC	CASSYGLAGGKETQYF
TRBD2	TRBJ2-3	17	NA	TRBV14	TGTGCCAGCAGCCAATCTCGCCCGGGACTACTCACAGATACGCAGTATTTT	CASSQSRPGLLTDTQYF
NA	TRBJ2-7	15	NA	TRBV6-5	TGTGCCAGCAGTTCGGGCCGGGACTTTTCCTACGAGCAGTACTTC	CASSSGRDFSYEQYF
NA	TRBJ1-6	13	NA	TRBV2	TGTGCCAGCAGTGAAGAGGGAGTTTCACCCCTCCACTTT	CASSEEGVSPLHF
NA	TRBJ2-5	13	NA	TRBV18	TGTGCCAGCTCACCGGGGGTCCAAGAGACCCAGTACTTC	CASSPGVQETQYF
NA	TRBJ2-7	12	NA	TRBV29-1	TGCAGCGTTTCAGAGTACTCCTACGAGCAGTACTTC	CSVSEYSYEQYF
NA	TRBJ2-1	15	NA	TRBV15	TGTGCCACCAGCAGAGATTTAGCGAACCACAATGAGCAGTTCTTC	CATSRDLANHNEQFF
TRBD1	TRBJ2-7	14	NA	TRBV4-2	TGTGCCAGCAGCCTCGGACAGGGCGAGGACGAGCAGTACTTC	CASSLGQGEDEQYF
NA	TRBJ2-6	18	once	TRBV10-3	TGTGCCATCAGTGAGTCGAATGCAGGGCCGTCTGGGGCCAACGTCCTGACTTTC	CAISESNAGPSGANVLTF
TRBD2	TRBJ2-1	15	once	TRBV29-1	TGCAGCGTTGAAGGGGTTTTGCGGGGGGACAATGAGCAGTTCTTC	CSVEGVLRGDNEQFF
NA	TRBJ1-6	18	NA	TRBV19	TGTGCCAGTAGTATGATCCCTACTTCGAACAGCGGAAATTCACCCCTCCACTTT	CASSMIPTSNSGNSPLHF
NA	TRBJ1-1	12	NA	TRBV15	TGTGCCACCAGCAGAGATCATGGAGGAGCTTTCTTT	CATSRDHGGAFF
NA	TRBJ1-6	13	NA	TRBV7-2	TGTGCCAGCAGCCCAGTCGGAAATTCACCCCTCCACTTT	CASSPVGNSPLHF
NA	TRBJ1-2	15	NA	TRBV19	TGTGCCAGTAGTATTGGGGGGAGAAGCGGGTATGGCTACACCTTC	CASSIGGRSGYGYTF
NA	TRBJ2-1	16	NA	TRBV20-1	TGCAGTGCTAGTTTGAGGAAGCTAAGCTCCTACAATGAGCAGTTCTTC	CSASLRKLSSYNEQFF
NA	TRBJ1-2	12	NA	TRBV12-3/TRBV12-4	TGTGCCAGCAGTTTAGATAACTATGGCTACACCTTC	CASSLDNYGYTF
NA	TRBJ2-7	14	NA	TRBV6-5	TGTGCCAGCTCAGACATGGGGCGGTCGGACGAGCAGTACTTC	CASSDMGRSDEQYF
NA	TRBJ1-6	13	medium-sized	TRBV10-1	TGCGCCAGCAGTGCGGCCGAAGGGGGACCCCTCCACTTT	CASSAAEGGPLHF
NA	TRBJ2-3	15	NA	TRBV5-4	TGTGCCAGCAGCTTGGGGGGGGGCAAAACAGATACGCAGTATTTT	CASSLGGGKTDTQYF
NA	TRBJ2-2	11	few	TRBV3-1/TRBV3-2	TGTGCCAGCAGCCAAGCCGGGGAGCTGTTTTTT	CASSQAGELFF
TRBD1	TRBJ2-3	16	NA	TRBV5-1	TGCGCCAGCAGCGGACCGGGACAGACTAGCACAGATACGCAGTATTTT	CASSGPGQTSTDTQYF
NA	TRBJ1-1	15	NA	TRBV7-8	TGTGCCAGCAGCTTAGGGCCACAGGGTAAGACTGAAGCTTTCTTT	CASSLGPQGKTEAFF
TRBD2	TRBJ2-3	17	NA	TRBV24-1	TGTGCCACCAGTGACTCGCGAGAAGCGGGGTATACAGATACGCAGTATTTT	CATSDSREAGYTDTQYF
NA	TRBJ2-3	14	NA	TRBV19	TGTGCCAGTAGTAGACAGAAGTTCACAGATACGCAGTATTTT	CASSRQKFTDTQYF
NA	TRBJ1-5	18	NA	TRBV19	TGTGCCAGTAGTATAGGAGTATCTGGGGCCTTTAGCAATCAGCCCCAGCATTTT	CASSIGVSGAFSNQPQHF
NA	TRBJ1-2	14	NA	TRBV30	TGTGCCGGGTTTCAGGGCCTCCTTGGGTATGGCTACACCTTC	CAGFQGLLGYGYTF
NA	TRBJ1-6	13	NA	TRBV4-2	TGTGCCAGCAGCCAACAGGGTTCAGGGGCCCTCCACTTT	CASSQQGSGALHF
NA	TRBJ1-6	14	NA	TRBV30	TGTGCCTGGAGTCAACAGGGCTTTTGGTCACCCCTCCACTTT	CAWSQQGFWSPLHF
TRBD1	TRBJ1-1	16	once	TRBV4-3	TGCGCCAGCAGCCAAGATCGGCCGGGACAGGGGATGGAAGCTTTCTTT	CASSQDRPGQGMEAFF
NA	TRBJ1-4	13	NA	TRBV30	TGTGCCTGGACCAGGGACGGCCATGAAAAACTGTTTTTT	CAWTRDGHEKLFF
TRBD1	TRBJ2-1	16	NA	TRBV27	TGTGCCAGCAGTGTAAACCGTGGGGACAGCTACAATGAGCAGTTCTTC	CASSVNRGDSYNEQFF
NA	TRBJ1-5	13	NA	TRBV12-3/TRBV12-4	TGTGCCAGCAGTTTGAGGGACAATCAGCCCCAGCATTTT	CASSLRDNQPQHF
NA	TRBJ1-5	15	NA	TRBV6-6	TGTGCCAGCGACGGACCTCCGGGAGCTAATCAGGCCCAGCATTTT	CASDGPPGANQAQHF
NA	TRBJ1-3	13	NA	TRBV12-3/TRBV12-4	TGTGCCAGCAGTTTCACGAGAGGAAACACCATATATTTT	CASSFTRGNTIYF
NA	TRBJ1-2	13	NA	TRBV5-1	TGCGCCAGCAGCTCGGACGGCAACTATGGCTACACCTTC	CASSSDGNYGYTF
TRBD2	TRBJ2-1	15	once	TRBV9	TGTGCCAGCAGCCCCGGACTAGTTGAGGGTAGTGAGCAGTTCTTC	CASSPGLVEGSEQFF